These 26 T cell receptor beta chains were sequenced from one sample in a study of T cell repertoires in cytomegalovirus infection. TCRdb reprocessed the reads with MiXCR, giving one entry per CDR3 protein. Among fewer than 550,000 distinct CDR3 sequences listed, more than 20% were seen once. Sequencing was performed on PBMCs. These TCRs come from a human donor in good health (CMV status not recorded). Some clones in this sample may be carry-over from other donors' samples.

This clonotype was seen many times. V usage is TRBV7-2 and J usage is TRBJ1-5; 8 nucleotides agree with TRBD1. The germline V gene has CDR1 SGHTA and CDR2 FQGNSA. The CDR3 loop spans 14 amino acids. The V gene end was trimmed by 3 bases and the J gene end by 7 bases; junction bases not matched to a gene: 5. The CDR3 loop is CASSFGTGGQPQHF. CDR3 DNA sequence: TGTGCCAGCAGCTTTGGGACAGGAGGCCAGCCCCAGCATTTT. Full variable domain (rest looked up from reference TRBV7-2 and TRBJ1-5): GAGVSQSPSNKVTEKGKDVELRCDPISGHTALYWYRQSLGQGLEFLIYFQGNSAPDKSGLPSDRFSAERTGGSVSTLTIQRTQQEDSAVYLCASSFGTGGQPQHFGDGTRLSIL.

V usage is TRBV19 and J usage is TRBJ1-5, with D maybe TRBD1 (6 bases). V was clipped by 8 bases and J by 2 bases, with 16 bases between them. Germline V gene sequence: CDR1 LNHDA, CDR2 SQIVND (reference sequence). This CDR3 region has 15 residues. Here the CDR3 DNA reads TGTGCCAGTGGCTCACAGGGCGCGGGCAATCAGCCCCAGCATTTT. The encoded protein is CASGSQGAGNQPQHF.

The chain joins TRBV6-1 to TRBJ1-4; D might be TRBD1 (6 bases). The CDR3 sequence is 17 residues long. The V and J ends lost 9 bases and 1 base respectively, with 21 bases between them. Germline values: CDR1 MNHNS, CDR2 SASEGT. The CDR3 DNA follows: TGTGCCAGTGGCCCGGGCCAAATACAGGGAACTAATGAAAAACTGTTTTTT. This encodes CASGPGQIQGTNEKLFF.

A few counts support this clonotype. The chain uses TRBV6-5 and TRBJ2-3, with TRBD1 matching over 10 bases. Germline trimming cut 10 bases from V and 7 bases from J; bases unmatched to any gene: 11. CDR3 length: 14 residues. The germline V gene encodes CDR1 MNHEY and CDR2 SVGAGI. The CDR3 DNA reads TGTGCCACACTCGGGGACAGGGGTGTAAATACGCAGTATTTT. Its protein is CATLGDRGVNTQYF.

V and J are TRBV18 and TRBJ2-5; 7 bases are shared with TRBD1. Germline V gene lookup returns CDR1 KGHSH and CDR2 LQKENI. This CDR3 spans 15 amino acids. The V and J ends lost 1 base and 5 bases, in that order; junction bases with no gene match: 7. CDR3 DNA sequence: TGTGCCAGCTCACCACGGACAGGCGATCGGGAGACCCAGTACTTC. Translating it yields CASSPRTGDRETQYF.

This clonotype was counted ten times or more. The chain carries TRBV19 and TRBJ1-1; 7 bases are shared with TRBD1. Germline V lookup: CDR1 LNHDA, CDR2 SQIVND (reference sequence). The CDR3 contains 14 residues. Trimming removed 5 bases from V and 0 bases from J; junction bases left unmatched: 3. The DNA for the CDR3 is TGTGCCAGTAGTTTTGGACAGGTGAACACTGAAGCTTTCTTT. Translating gives CASSFGQVNTEAFF.

The rearrangement joins TRBV7-8 to TRBJ2-1; the match to TRBD2 covers 9 bases. V dropped 3 bases and J dropped 7; count of bases not matched to a gene: 19. Germline values: CDR1 SGHVS, CDR2 FQNEAQ. The CDR3 spans 19 residues. The CDR3 loop reads CASSLPTFGLAGIGNEQFF. The CDR3 DNA reads as TGTGCCAGCAGCTTGCCTACTTTCGGCCTAGCGGGAATTGGGAATGAGCAGTTCTTC.

The chain combines TRBV11-3 with TRBJ2-5; possibly TRBD1 for D (5 bases). V was pared by 0 bases and J by 5 bases, with 7 bases between. Germline V lookup: CDR1 SGHNT, CDR2 YENEEA. The CDR3 loop spans 13 amino acids. The CDR3 sequence is CASSLEGLETQYF. CDR3 bases: TGTGCCAGCAGCTTAGAGGGGCTGGAGACCCAGTACTTC.

This clonotype was observed a single time. This sequence joins TRBV27 and TRBJ1-5, with D perhaps TRBD1 (6 bases). The germline gives CDR1 MNHEY, CDR2 SMNVEV (reference sequence). V was pared by 9 bases and J by 2 bases, with 23 bases between. CDR3 size: 17 residues. This chain's CDR3 is CASAMWGGGGGNQPQHF. The CDR3 DNA sequence: TGTGCCAGTGCCATGTGGGGAGGTGGGGGCGGCAATCAGCCCCAGCATTTT.

This clonotype appeared many times. The J gene is TRBJ2-5, the V gene TRBV7-2; possible D gene TRBD2, 5 bases. This CDR3 comprises 15 residues. V was pared by 2 bases and J by 0 bases, with 10 bases between. CDR1 is SGHTA, CDR2 FQGNSA, per germline. The CDR3 here is CASSLPRGYQETQYF. The CDR3 DNA reads TGTGCCAGCAGCTTACCCCGGGGTTACCAAGAGACCCAGTACTTC.

The table lists this clonotype with many counts. The genes are TRBV12-3 or TRBV12-4 and TRBJ2-1; D is unresolved. The CDR3 is 13 amino acids. The V and J ends lost 3 bases and 5 bases respectively, with 8 bases between them. DNA for the CDR3: TGTGCCAGCAGTTTGCACTGGGACAATGAGCAGTTCTTC. This encodes CASSLHWDNEQFF.

The chain recombines TRBV3-1 with TRBJ2-5; D is unresolved. Germline assignment: CDR1 LGHDT and CDR2 YNNKEL (reference sequence). V dropped 4 bases and J dropped 3 bases, with 9 bases sitting between them. The CDR3 is made up of 13 amino acids. The DNA of the CDR3 is TGTGCCAGCAGCCTGACCACAAAAGAGACCCAGTACTTC. It is translated as CASSLTTKETQYF.

This clonotype was recorded at least ten times. This sequence joins TRBV12-3 or TRBV12-4 and TRBJ2-5; D gene unclear. The CDR3 consists of 11 residues. The ends were cut back, 6 bases at V and 3 bases at J, with 5 bases in the middle. Here the CDR3 reads CASSMEETQYF. CDR3 bases: TGTGCCAGCAGCATGGAAGAGACCCAGTACTTC.

The chain links TRBV4-3 to TRBJ2-2, with TRBD2 matching 9 bases. The CDR3 is 16 residues long. V lost 5 bases, J lost 5 bases, and 9 bases stayed unmatched. In germline, CDR1 is LGHNA, CDR2 YSLEER. The CDR3 bases are TGCGCCAGCAGCGCACCCTTAGCGGGAGTTACCGGGGAGCTGTTTTTT. It translates to CASSAPLAGVTGELFF.

The rearrangement joins TRBV3-1 to TRBJ2-1; TRBD1 aligns across 11 bases. CDR1 and CDR2 (germline): LGHDT, YNNKEL (reference sequence). This CDR3 comprises 16 residues. V gave up 4 bases and J gave up 8 bases; unmatched junction bases: 10. This chain's CDR3 is CASSPWGTGGEDEQFF. CDR3 bases: TGTGCCAGCAGCCCCTGGGGGACAGGGGGTGAGGATGAGCAGTTCTTC.

This clonotype occurred many times. The chain recombines TRBV7-8 with TRBJ1-4; D gene uncertain. V lost 3 bases, J lost 0 bases, and 8 bases lay in between. The CDR3 has 15 residues. CDR1 SGHVS and CDR2 FQNEAQ come from the germline V gene. This CDR3 is CASSFLSTTNEKLFF. The CDR3 DNA follows: TGTGCCAGCAGCTTTCTATCCACAACTAATGAAAAACTGTTTTTT.

This CDR3 is CASSKRPAGGPGGELFF. CDR3 DNA sequence: TGCGCCAGCAGCAAACGGCCAGCGGGAGGGCCTGGTGGGGAGCTGTTTTTT. The V call is TRBV4-3, the J call TRBJ2-2, with 10 bases matching TRBD2. The germline V gene encodes CDR1 LGHNA and CDR2 YSLEER. J lost 8 bases, V lost 5 bases, and 14 bases had no gene match. This CDR3 has 17 residues.

This chain connects TRBV6-2 or TRBV6-3 to TRBJ1-2; no definite D call. The germline V gene has CDR1 MNHEY and CDR2 SVGEGT. V lost 2 bases and J 1 base, leaving 8 bases between the germline ends. The CDR3 has 14 amino acids. The CDR3 spells CASSYLDVNYGYTF. The CDR3 coding sequence is TGTGCCAGCAGTTACCTGGACGTTAACTATGGCTACACCTTC.

The chain couples TRBV16 to TRBJ1-2; perhaps TRBD1 as D (5 bases). Looked up from germline, CDR1 is KGHSY and CDR2 is FQNENV. V was pared by 1 base and J by 8 bases, with 17 bases between. This CDR3 has 15 residues. Here the CDR3 DNA reads TGTGCCAGCAGCCAATTTATCGGGGCAGGGATCGGCTACACCTTC. This encodes CASSQFIGAGIGYTF.

This clonotype was seen a handful of times. CDR3 region: CASSLAVIETQYF. CDR3 sequence (DNA): TGCGCCAGCAGCCTAGCGGTGATAGAGACCCAGTACTTC. The J gene is TRBJ2-5, the V gene TRBV4-1, with D perhaps TRBD2 (6 bases). The CDR3 runs to 13 residues. CDR1 and CDR2 from the germline V gene are MGHRA and YSYEKL. Trimming cost V 4 bases and J 4 bases, with 10 bases left between them.

In its sample, this clonotype was seen a few times. DNA for the CDR3: TGTGCCAGCAGGAGCGGTGCCAGCTCTGGGGCCAACGTCCTGACTTTC. Protein: CASRSGASSGANVLTF. The J gene is TRBJ2-6, the V gene TRBV28; D might be TRBD2 (5 bases). The V gene lost 6 bases and the J gene lost 0 bases, with 12 bases spanning the gap. The CDR3 is made up of 16 amino acids. Germline CDR1 and CDR2: MDHEN and SYDVKM.

The V gene is TRBV19, the J gene TRBJ1-5; 7 positions agree with TRBD1. The CDR3 loop spans 17 amino acids. V gave up 6 bases and J gave up 0 bases; unmatched junction bases: 11. The germline gives CDR1 LNHDA, CDR2 SQIVND (reference sequence). The CDR3 protein is CASRRGQDNYSNQPQHF. In nucleotides, the CDR3 is TGTGCCAGTAGGAGGGGGCAGGACAATTATAGCAATCAGCCCCAGCATTTT.

The chain combines TRBV12-3 or TRBV12-4 with TRBJ2-1; the D gene is possibly TRBD2 (6 bases). The CDR3 contains 16 residues. With 0 bases removed from V and 2 bases from J, the gap between germline ends came to 11 bases. CDR3 protein: CASSLAHGGAYNEQFF. The CDR3 DNA reads as TGTGCCAGCAGTTTAGCGCATGGCGGGGCCTACAATGAGCAGTTCTTC.

Only a few counts were recorded for this clonotype. The rearrangement uses TRBV19 and TRBJ1-1, with D uncertain. Trimming stripped 10 bases from V and 0 bases from J, with 6 bases between. Germline V gene data show CDR1 as LNHDA and CDR2 as SQIVND (reference sequence). This CDR3 is 11 amino acids long. CDR3 in amino acids: CATRLNTEAFF. For the CDR3, the DNA is TGTGCCACCAGATTGAACACTGAAGCTTTCTTT.

This clonotype was detected a few times. This chain joins TRBV7-3 and TRBJ2-1, with D possibly being TRBD1 or TRBD2 (6 bases each). In germline, CDR1 is SGHTA, CDR2 FQGTGA. The V and J ends lost 5 bases and 4 bases respectively, with 15 bases between them. The CDR3 is made up of 15 amino acids. The CDR3 nucleotides read TGTGCCAGCAGCCCAAGGGGGGCTCAATACAATGAGCAGTTCTTC. The encoded protein is CASSPRGAQYNEQFF.

The sample holds a few counts of this clonotype. V usage is TRBV10-3 and J usage is TRBJ2-7, with D possibly TRBD2 on 5 matching bases. V gave up 3 bases and J gave up 2 bases, with 14 bases separating them. CDR3 length equals 15 residues. Germline CDR1 is ENHRY and CDR2 is SYGVKD. For the CDR3, the DNA is TGTGCCATCAGTGACCCTAGACTAAAGGCCTACGAGCAGTACGTC. It encodes CAISDPRLKAYEQYV.